Sequencing of this TCR beta chain was carried out in a study of CD8 T cell repertoires and HIV-1 epitope variants. On the study more broadly: Epitopes were three Gag families plus Nef HW9 and YT9.

The method was immunoSEQ multiplex PCR; TCRdb's version includes in-frame clones alone and lacks a portion of them. Of 4,700 or so clones listed, about 70% are singletons. A remark on this clone: The antigen is undetermined.

Germline CDR1 MGHRA, CDR2 YSYEKL. The ends were cut back, 0 bases at V and 2 bases at J, with 7 bases in the middle. There are 14 residues in the CDR3. V usage is TRBV4-1 and J usage is TRBJ2-5; D might be TRBD1 or TRBD2, each matching 5 bases. The sequence was obtained from a male donor with HIV. Sequencing input: cultured CD8+ T cells derived from PBMCs. CDR3 coding DNA: TGCGCCAGCAGCCAAGATTGGGGGCAAGAGACCCAGTACTTC. Its translation is CASSQDWGQETQYF.